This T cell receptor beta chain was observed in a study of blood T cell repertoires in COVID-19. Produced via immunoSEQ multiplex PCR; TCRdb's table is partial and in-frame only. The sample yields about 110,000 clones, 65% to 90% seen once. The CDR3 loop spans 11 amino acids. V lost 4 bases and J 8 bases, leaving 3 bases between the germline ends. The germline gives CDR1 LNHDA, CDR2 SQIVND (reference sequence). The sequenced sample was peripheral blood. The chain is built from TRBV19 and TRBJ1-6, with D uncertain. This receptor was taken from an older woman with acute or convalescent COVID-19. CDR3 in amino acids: CASSKHSPLHF. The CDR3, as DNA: TGTGCCAGTAGTAAGCATTCACCCCTCCACTTT. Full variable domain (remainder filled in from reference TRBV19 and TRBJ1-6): DGGITQSPKYLFRKEGQNVTLSCEQNLNHDAMYWYRQDPGQGLRLIYYSQIVNDFQKGDIAEGYSVSREKKESFPLTVTSAQKNPTAFYLCASSKHSPLHFGNGTRLTVT.